Listed below are T cell receptor beta chains from one sample, sequenced in a study of OX40 agonist ivuxolimab in advanced cancers. The table came from immunoSEQ multiplex PCR; TCRdb's copy has only in-frame clones and leaves some out. The sample lists some 48,000 clones, 84% occurring once. The source material was CD4+ or CD8+ T cells sorted from blood, sampled in a trial of the OX40 agonist ivuxolimab. These receptors all stem from an adult with an advanced solid tumor such as melanoma, head and neck, liver or kidney cancer. Each CDR3 is given without its conserved first and last residue.

length	V	J	CDR3
12	TRBV27	TRBJ2-1	ASTSWAANNEQF
12	TRBV4-1	TRBJ1-2	ASSQGLTSYGYT
13	TRBV5-1	TRBJ2-7	ASSVAGTGKGEQY
13	TRBV27	TRBJ2-7	ASSAGTSGRNEQY
12	TRBV6-4	TRBJ1-1	ASSDSGDSTEAF
10	TRBV7-6	TRBJ2-2	ASSPQTGELF
12	TRBV28	TRBJ1-5	ASRKPGANQPQH
13	TRBV19	TRBJ1-5	ASSIDLGTNQPQH
12	TRBV4-3	TRBJ2-3	ASSQGQGSDTQY
11	TRBV5-1	.	ASSKSGGYEQY